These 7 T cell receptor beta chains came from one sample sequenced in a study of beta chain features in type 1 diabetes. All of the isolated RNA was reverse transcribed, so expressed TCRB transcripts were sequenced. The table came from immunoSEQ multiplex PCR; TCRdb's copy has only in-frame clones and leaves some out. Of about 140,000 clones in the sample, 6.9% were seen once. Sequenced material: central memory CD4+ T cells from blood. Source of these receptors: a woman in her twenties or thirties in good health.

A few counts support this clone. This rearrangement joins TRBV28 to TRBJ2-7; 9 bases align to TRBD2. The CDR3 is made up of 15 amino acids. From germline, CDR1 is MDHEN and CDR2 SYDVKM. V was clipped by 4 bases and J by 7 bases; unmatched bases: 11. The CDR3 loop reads CASSSSPGLAREQYF. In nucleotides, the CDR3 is TGTGCCAGCAGTTCATCCCCGGGACTAGCAAGGGAGCAGTACTTC.

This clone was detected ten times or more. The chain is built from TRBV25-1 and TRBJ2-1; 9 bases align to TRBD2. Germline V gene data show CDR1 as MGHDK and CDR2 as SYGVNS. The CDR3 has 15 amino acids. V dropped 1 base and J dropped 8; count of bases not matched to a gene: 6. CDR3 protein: CASSEWREGRDEQFF. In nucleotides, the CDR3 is TGTGCCAGCAGTGAATGGCGGGAGGGCCGGGATGAGCAGTTCTTC.

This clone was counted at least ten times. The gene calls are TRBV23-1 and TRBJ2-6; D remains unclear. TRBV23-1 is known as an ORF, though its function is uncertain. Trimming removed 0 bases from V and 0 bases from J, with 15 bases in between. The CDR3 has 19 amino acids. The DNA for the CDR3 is TGCGCCAGCAGTCAATCTTCGCGAAACTCGGGCTCTGGGGCCAACGTCCTGACTTTC. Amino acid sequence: CASSQSSRNSGSGANVLTF.

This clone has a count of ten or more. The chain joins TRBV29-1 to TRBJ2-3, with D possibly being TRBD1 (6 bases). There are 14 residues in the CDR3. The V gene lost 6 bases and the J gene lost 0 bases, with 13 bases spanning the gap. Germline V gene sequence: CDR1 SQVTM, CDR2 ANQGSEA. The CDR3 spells CSVTQGISTDTQYF. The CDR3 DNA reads TGCAGCGTAACCCAGGGGATCAGCACAGATACGCAGTATTTT.

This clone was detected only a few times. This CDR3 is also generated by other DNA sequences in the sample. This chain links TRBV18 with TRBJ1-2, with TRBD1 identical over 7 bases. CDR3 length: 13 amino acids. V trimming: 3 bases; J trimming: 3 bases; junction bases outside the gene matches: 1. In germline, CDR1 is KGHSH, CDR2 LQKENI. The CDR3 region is CASSPDRDYGYTF. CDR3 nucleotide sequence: TGTGCCAGCTCACCCGACAGGGACTATGGCTACACCTTC.

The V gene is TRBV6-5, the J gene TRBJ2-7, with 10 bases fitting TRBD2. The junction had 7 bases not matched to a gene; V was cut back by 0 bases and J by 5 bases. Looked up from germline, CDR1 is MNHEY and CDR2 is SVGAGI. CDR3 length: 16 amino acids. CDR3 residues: CASSYSFSGRINEQYF. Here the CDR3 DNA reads TGTGCCAGCAGTTACTCGTTTAGCGGGAGGATTAACGAGCAGTACTTC.

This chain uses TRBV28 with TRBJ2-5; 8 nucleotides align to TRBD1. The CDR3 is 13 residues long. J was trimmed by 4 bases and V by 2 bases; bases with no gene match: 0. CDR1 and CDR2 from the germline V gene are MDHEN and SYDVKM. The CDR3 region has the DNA TGTGCCAGCAGTTTACAGGGGGCAGAGACCCAGTACTTC. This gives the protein CASSLQGAETQYF.